This TCR beta chain came from a study of identifying expanded T cells in peripheral blood (dated 2019 in TCRdb). Context from the whole study: Separate aliquots of the same genomic DNA pool were sequenced to produce technical replicates, and four replicates were compared in pairs.

No immune events such as infections were documented for the healthy donors during the collection period. Blood repertoires from healthy donors were used as a training cohort for calibrating time-dependent variance in a beta-binomial model of differential abundance of T-cell clones. The training cohort was composed of roughly ten healthy donors, 3 female and 7 male. The donors were between roughly 29 and 64 years old, with an average age of roughly 40 years. Whole blood from each healthy donor was obtained from a commercial supplier and was collected at three time points 2 to 3 weeks apart. For immunosequencing, genomic DNA was extracted from unsorted whole blood. Study-wide conclusions, independent of this receptor: The authors expected biological variance in healthy repertoires might increase further over much longer intervals such as months to years. Roughly 1.2 differentially abundant clones were flagged by the binomial model between technical replicates, whereas about 15 and 18 were flagged over about two weeks and four weeks, respectively. The beta-binomial model significantly reduced the number of clones called differentially abundant and the false-positive rate across all healthy-donor time intervals. Across all healthy donors, variance in clone template counts between two-week samples was found to increase significantly with total template count.

A note on this clone: What antigen it recognizes has not been identified. No base qualities exist here, and no much larger clone lies one base off it.

The immunoSEQ Assay, which relies on bias-controlled multiplex PCR amplification of genomic DNA, was used to profile TCRbeta CDR3 regions. The original pipeline was this. To quantify the absolute abundance of each unique TCRbeta CDR3 region, the sequences were collapsed and filtered. Differential abundance was tested with two models: a binomial (Fisher-equivalent) model and a beta-binomial model that adds time-dependent variance fitted from healthy donors. Clones with fewer than 5 combined templates were removed, and differential abundance was called for clones with a Benjamini-Hochberg FDR below 0.01. Beta-binomial variance was modeled as a function of total template count across the two samples using the form v = (b*log(k)+a)^2. The table comes from immuneACCESS by way of TCRdb, which keeps in-frame sequences with V and J called. Part of the clones is missing from these tables; in studies checked, under half for an unresolved V gene and the rest for unknown reasons. V and J calls plus clone size are reproduced from that table; the DNA served to infer D and trimming. Recorded for this sample are approximately 100,000 clones; 75% to 90% of them occurred a single time. The top ten clonotypes cover 16% of the sample.

Spanning cysteine to phenylalanine, the CDR3 consists of 17 amino acids. The entry retains the CDR3 DNA only, 51 bases that are in frame from base 1. Between the V and J ends, shortened by 0 bases and 3 bases respectively, the junction contains 14 bases. According to the germline V gene (reference sequence), CDR1 reads LNHDA and CDR2 reads SQIVND. This TCR was sampled from a person aged 18 to 75 in good health. The chain joins TRBV19 to TRBJ2-2; TRBD1 could be the D gene, as 5 bases match. Sequenced sample: blood. The encoded CDR3 is CASSIDSRPGYTGELFF. Here is the DNA: TGTGCCAGTAGTATAGATTCCCGCCCAGGGTACACCGGGGAGCTGTTTTTT.